The 18 T cell receptor beta chains listed next were all sequenced from one sample in a study of shared clonotypes between healthy human individuals (TCRdb year 2020). The library was prepared using the immunoSEQ multiplex PCR assay. TCRdb took this table from immuneACCESS and kept in-frame rearrangements with V and J called. Such tables lack part of the clones; where checked against another copy, unresolved V genes explain under half of the gap, and the rest is unexplained. In all, the sample holds 400,000 to 550,000 clones, and 70% to 80% of those were seen once. Roughly 12% of the sample is held by the ten biggest clonotypes. The sequencing input was PBMCs. These receptor sequences come from a woman in her thirties or forties in good health. Some clones in this sample may be carry-over from other donors' samples.

There are a few counts of this clone. Different DNA sequences within this sample yield the same CDR3. This chain joins TRBV7-9 and TRBJ2-2; D perhaps matches TRBD2 (5 bases). The CDR3 contains 12 residues. CDR1 and CDR2 from the germline V gene are SEHNR and FQNEAQ (reference sequence). V was clipped by 5 bases and J by 8 bases, with 9 bases between them. DNA for the CDR3: TGTGCCAGCAGCCTTAGCGAGGGGGAGCTGTTTTTT. It specifies CASSLSEGELFF.

This clone was recorded once. For the CDR3, the DNA is TGTGCCAGCAGCCGCGCAGGGGGCCCCGGGTCCTACAATGAGCAGTTCTTC. Protein product: CASSRAGGPGSYNEQFF. The chain carries TRBV7-9 and TRBJ2-1; 8 bases align to TRBD1. After removal of 5 bases from V and 1 base from J, the junction contained 10 bases not matched to a gene. The length of the CDR3 is 17 residues. The germline CDR1 and CDR2 sequences are SEHNR and FQNEAQ (reference sequence).

This chain connects TRBV10-3 to TRBJ2-2; D remains ambiguous. V was pared by 6 bases and J by 1 base, with 12 bases between. The CDR3 consists of 15 residues. Germline V gene lookup returns CDR1 ENHRY and CDR2 SYGVKD. CDR3 DNA sequence: TGTGCCATCAGCAAAGCTAACAGGAACACCGGGGAGCTGTTTTTT. Its protein product is CAISKANRNTGELFF.

This clone appeared a few times. The sample holds other DNA sequences that translate to the same CDR3. This chain joins TRBV9 and TRBJ2-1; D is ambiguous. Germline V CDR1 and CDR2: SGDLS, YYNGEE. This CDR3 comprises 14 residues. V shed 0 bases and J shed 4 bases, with 8 bases lying between them. CDR3 in DNA: TGTGCCAGCAGCGTAGAAGGCGCATACAATGAGCAGTTCTTC. Translation gives CASSVEGAYNEQFF.

Comments on this clone: Within the sample, other DNA sequences also encode this same CDR3. The chain joins TRBV7-2 to TRBJ1-1, with D uncertain. V lost 3 bases and J 3 bases, leaving 8 bases between the germline ends. The CDR3 is 13 residues long. The germline CDR1 and CDR2 sequences are SGHTA and FQGNSA. The CDR3 sequence: CASSLSRDTEAFF. The CDR3 bases are TGTGCCAGCAGCTTGAGTAGGGACACTGAAGCTTTCTTT.

The J gene is TRBJ2-3, the V gene TRBV6-6; no firm D call. The V end lost 6 bases, the J end lost 0 bases, and 7 bases lay between the germline ends. This CDR3 contains 13 residues. The germline CDR1 and CDR2 sequences are MNHNY and SVGAGI (reference sequence). As DNA, the CDR3 is TGTGCCAGCAGAGGGCTGAGCACAGATACGCAGTATTTT. Amino acid sequence: CASRGLSTDTQYF.

The sample holds one count of this clone. DNA of the CDR3: TGTGCCAGCAGCTTAGACCCGACGGGTGGGGGGGAGCAGTACTTC. Translating it yields CASSLDPTGGGEQYF. The chain has TRBV11-2 and TRBJ2-7; D is possibly TRBD2 (6 bases). Germline assignment: CDR1 SGHAT and CDR2 FQNNGV. V lost 0 bases and J lost 7, with 16 bases in between. This CDR3 region has 15 residues. Together with reference TRBV11-2 and TRBJ2-7, the CDR3 gives the full variable domain: EAGVAQSPRYKIIEKRQSVAFWCNPISGHATLYWYQQILGQGPKLLIQFQNNGVVDDSQLPKDRFSAERLKGVDSTLKIQPAKLEDSAVYLCASSLDPTGGGEQYFGPGTRLTVT.

The genes are TRBV27 and TRBJ2-3, with 11 bases lining up with TRBD2. Germline trimming cut 3 bases from V and 3 bases from J; bases unmatched to any gene: 5. The CDR3 has 16 residues. CDR1 is MNHEY and CDR2 is SMNVEV in the germline V gene (reference sequence). The CDR3 coding sequence is TGTGCCAGCAGTTTGTTAGCGGGAGGGTGGACAGATACGCAGTATTTT. This sequence encodes CASSLLAGGWTDTQYF.

This chain joins TRBV19 and TRBJ2-1, with 9 bases matching TRBD2. The germline CDR1 and CDR2 sequences are LNHDA and SQIVND (reference sequence). Trimming removed 3 bases from V and 4 bases from J; junction bases left unmatched: 4. The CDR3 is 15 amino acids. The CDR3 region has the DNA TGTGCCAGTAGTATGACTAGCGGAAATTACAATGAGCAGTTCTTC. Encoded protein: CASSMTSGNYNEQFF. Filled out from reference TRBV19 and TRBJ2-1, the complete variable domain reads DGGITQSPKYLFRKEGQNVTLSCEQNLNHDAMYWYRQDPGQGLRLIYYSQIVNDFQKGDIAEGYSVSREKKESFPLTVTSAQKNPTAFYLCASSMTSGNYNEQFFGPGTRLTVL.

This clone was seen a single time. A much larger clone sits a single nucleotide away, making a read error possible. The chain combines TRBV11-2 with TRBJ2-3; D is unresolved. V lost 5 bases and J lost 0, with 3 bases in between. Germline V gene lookup returns CDR1 SGHAT and CDR2 FQNNGV. CDR3 length equals 12 residues. In DNA, the CDR3 is TGTGCCAGCAGCAAAAGCACAGATACGCAGTATTTT. It specifies CASSKSTDTQYF.

The rearrangement uses TRBV7-3 and TRBJ2-3; the D call may be TRBD1 or TRBD2 (5 bases each). The V and J ends lost 5 bases and 4 bases respectively, with 16 bases between them. Germline loops: CDR1 SGHTA, CDR2 FQGTGA. The CDR3 contains 15 residues. The CDR3 DNA follows: TGTGCCAGCAGCCCCATCGGTCAGGGAGCAGATACGCAGTATTTT. It translates to CASSPIGQGADTQYF.

This clone came up many times. This chain links TRBV6-1 with TRBJ1-5, with D possibly TRBD1 on 5 matching bases. From germline, CDR1 is MNHNS and CDR2 SASEGT. The CDR3 length is 14 residues. The germline V and J ends were trimmed by 1 base and 7 bases, with 11 bases remaining between them. The CDR3 here is CASSEGTKEQPQHF. CDR3 in DNA: TGTGCCAGCAGTGAAGGGACAAAAGAACAGCCCCAGCATTTT.

The J gene is TRBJ2-3, the V gene TRBV12-5, with 8 nucleotides matching TRBD1. V was pared by 6 bases and J by 5 bases, with 10 bases of the junction left unmatched. This CDR3 spans 15 amino acids. The germline V gene has CDR1 LGHNT and CDR2 FRNRAP. CDR3 DNA sequence: TGTGCTAGTGGCGACGGACAGGGACCAGGAGATACGCAGTATTTT. Its translation: CASGDGQGPGDTQYF.

The rearrangement joins TRBV4-1 to TRBJ1-1, with a tentative D call TRBD1 (5 bases). V lost 1 base and J 1 base, leaving 10 bases between the germline ends. Germline-derived CDR1 and CDR2 are MGHRA and YSYEKL. The CDR3 length is 15 residues. DNA of the CDR3: TGCGCCAGCAGCCAAGCTGATCAGGGGAACACTGAAGCTTTCTTT. The encoded protein is CASSQADQGNTEAFF.

This chain connects TRBV27 to TRBJ2-7, with TRBD1 matching 9 bases. Germline loops: CDR1 MNHEY, CDR2 SMNVEV (reference sequence). V lost 4 bases to trimming and J lost 9 bases; unmatched junction nucleotides: 13. This CDR3 is built from 15 residues. The CDR3 loop reads CASSSPGQGQWGQYF. CDR3 sequence (DNA): TGTGCCAGCAGTTCCCCGGGACAGGGCCAATGGGGGCAGTACTTC.

The chain recombines TRBV7-2 with TRBJ2-7; D may correspond to TRBD1 or TRBD2 (6 bases each). The CDR3 runs 15 residues. V lost 1 base and J lost 0, with 10 bases in between. Germline assignment: CDR1 SGHTA and CDR2 FQGNSA. CDR3: CASSLGPGASYEQYF. The CDR3 region has the DNA TGTGCCAGCAGCTTAGGTCCGGGGGCCTCCTACGAGCAGTACTTC. The full variable domain, with the rest looked up from reference TRBV7-2 and TRBJ2-7, is GAGVSQSPSNKVTEKGKDVELRCDPISGHTALYWYRQSLGQGLEFLIYFQGNSAPDKSGLPSDRFSAERTGGSVSTLTIQRTQQEDSAVYLCASSLGPGASYEQYFGPGTRLTVT.

A remark on this clone: Only one base separates this from a far larger clonotype, so it likely reflects a read error. At the DNA level, this CDR3 is encoded by other sequences in the same sample as well. The rearrangement uses TRBV30 and TRBJ1-1; D is unresolved. Germline lookup yields CDR1 GTSNPN and CDR2 SVGIG (reference sequence). CDR3 length: 14 residues. The CDR3 protein is CAWSVRGINTEAFF. As DNA, the CDR3 is TGCGCCTGGAGTGTGAGAGGGATAAACACTGAAGCTTTCTTT. Full variable domain (remainder filled in from reference TRBV30 and TRBJ1-1): SQTIHQWPATLVQPVGSPLSLECTVEGTSNPNLYWYRQAAGRGLQLLFYSVGIGQISSEVPQNLSASRPQDRQFILSSKKLLLSDSGFYLCAWSVRGINTEAFFGQGTRLTVV.

This chain connects TRBV18 to TRBJ2-1; tentative D call: TRBD1 (5 bases). Germline CDR1 reads KGHSH; CDR2 reads LQKENI. V shed 3 bases and J shed 5 bases, with 23 bases lying between them. This CDR3 is built from 18 residues. The chain's CDR3 is CASSPRMWQGSKHNEQFF. The DNA of the CDR3 is TGTGCCAGCTCACCCCGAATGTGGCAGGGAAGTAAGCACAATGAGCAGTTCTTC.